The entry below gives a single T cell receptor (beta chain) sequence along with its context. This sample was included in a study of T cell responses to AZD1222 COVID-19 vaccine. Assay used: immunoSEQ multiplex PCR; TCRdb lists only in-frame clones, some missing. The top ten hold 5.5% to 6.5% of the sample, which has over 110,000 clones, 70% to 90% seen once. V lost 6 bases, J lost 8 bases, and 10 bases lay in between. Germline V CDR1 and CDR2: DFQATT, SNEGSKA (reference sequence). The CDR3 contains 11 residues. V usage is TRBV20-1 and J usage is TRBJ1-4; D is possibly TRBD1 (5 bases). The source of this sequence is an adult in good health. Specimen: peripheral blood, collected on day 0 of AZD1222 vaccination. The CDR3 coding sequence is TGCAGTGCCCCCAGGGCCGAAAAACTGTTTTTT. Residues: CSAPRAEKLFF.